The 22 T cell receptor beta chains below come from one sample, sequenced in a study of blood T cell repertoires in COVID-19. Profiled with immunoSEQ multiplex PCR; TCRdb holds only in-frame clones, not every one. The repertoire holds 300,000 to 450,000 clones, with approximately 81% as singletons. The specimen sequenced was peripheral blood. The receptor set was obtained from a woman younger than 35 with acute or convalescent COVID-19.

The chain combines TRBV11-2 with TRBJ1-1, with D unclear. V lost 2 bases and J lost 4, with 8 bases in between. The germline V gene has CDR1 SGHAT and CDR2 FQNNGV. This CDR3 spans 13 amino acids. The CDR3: CASSLLAGTEAFF. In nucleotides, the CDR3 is TGTGCCAGCAGCTTATTAGCGGGCACTGAAGCTTTCTTT.

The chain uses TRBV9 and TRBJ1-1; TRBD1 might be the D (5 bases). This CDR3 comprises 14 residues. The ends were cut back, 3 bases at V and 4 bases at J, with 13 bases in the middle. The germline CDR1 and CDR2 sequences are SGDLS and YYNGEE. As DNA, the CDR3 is TGTGCCAGCAGCGCGGACACGTCGAGCACTGAAGCTTTCTTT. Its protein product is CASSADTSSTEAFF.

Here the CDR3 reads CAIERGGYTF. In DNA, the CDR3 is TGTGCCATCGAAAGGGGGGGCTACACCTTC. The chain couples TRBV28 to TRBJ1-2; possibly TRBD1 for D (6 bases). Deletions cut 10 bases from V and 8 bases from J, with 11 bases between. CDR3 length equals 10 residues. The germline gives CDR1 MDHEN, CDR2 SYDVKM.

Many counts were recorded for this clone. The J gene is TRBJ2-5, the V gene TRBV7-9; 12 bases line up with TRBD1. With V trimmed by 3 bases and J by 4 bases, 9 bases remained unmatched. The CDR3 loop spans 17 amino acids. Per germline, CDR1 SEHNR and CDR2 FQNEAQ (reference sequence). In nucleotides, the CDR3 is TGTGCCAGCAGCTTTGGGACAGGGGGCGCCGAGGGAGAGACCCAGTACTTC. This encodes CASSFGTGGAEGETQYF.

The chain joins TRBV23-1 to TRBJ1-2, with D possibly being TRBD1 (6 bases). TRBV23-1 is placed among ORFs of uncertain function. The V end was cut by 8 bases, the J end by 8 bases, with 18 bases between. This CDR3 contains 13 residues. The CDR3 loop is CASSNCWTAGYTF. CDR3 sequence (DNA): TGCGCCAGCTCGAACTGCTGGACAGCGGGCTACACCTTC.

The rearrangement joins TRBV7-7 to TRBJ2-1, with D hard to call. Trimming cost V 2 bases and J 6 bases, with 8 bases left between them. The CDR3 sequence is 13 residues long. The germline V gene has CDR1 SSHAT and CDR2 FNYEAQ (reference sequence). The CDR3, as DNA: TGTGCCAGCAGCTTAACGTTCAGCAATGAGCAGTTCTTC. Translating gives CASSLTFSNEQFF.

The CDR3 loop is CAWRTGQPNTEAFF. The CDR3 coding sequence is TGTGCCTGGAGGACGGGACAGCCCAACACTGAAGCTTTCTTT. The rearrangement links TRBV30 to TRBJ1-1; 7 nucleotides match TRBD1. CDR3 length: 14 amino acids. The J segment lost 2 bases and the V segment lost 3 bases, leaving 6 bases of the junction unmatched. Germline loops: CDR1 GTSNPN, CDR2 SVGIG (reference sequence).

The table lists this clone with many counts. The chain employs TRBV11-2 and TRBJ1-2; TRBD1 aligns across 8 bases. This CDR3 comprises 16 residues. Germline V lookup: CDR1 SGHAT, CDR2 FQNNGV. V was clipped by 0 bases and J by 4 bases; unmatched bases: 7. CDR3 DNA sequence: TGTGCCAGCAGCTTAGATTCCGGGACAGGCATCTATGGCTACACCTTC. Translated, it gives CASSLDSGTGIYGYTF.

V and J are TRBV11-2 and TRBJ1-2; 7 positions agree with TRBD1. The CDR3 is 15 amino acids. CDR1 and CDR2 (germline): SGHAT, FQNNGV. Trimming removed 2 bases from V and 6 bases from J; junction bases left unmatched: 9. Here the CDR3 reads CASSLRDSSSDGYTF. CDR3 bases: TGTGCCAGCAGCTTAAGGGACAGTAGTTCAGATGGCTACACCTTC.

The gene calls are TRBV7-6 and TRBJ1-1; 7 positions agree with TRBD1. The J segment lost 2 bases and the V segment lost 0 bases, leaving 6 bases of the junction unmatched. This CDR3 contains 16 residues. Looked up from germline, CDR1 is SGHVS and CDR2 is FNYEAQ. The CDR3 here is CASSLAPRQGNTEAFF. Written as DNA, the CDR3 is TGTGCCAGCAGCTTAGCACCCAGACAGGGAAACACTGAAGCTTTCTTT.

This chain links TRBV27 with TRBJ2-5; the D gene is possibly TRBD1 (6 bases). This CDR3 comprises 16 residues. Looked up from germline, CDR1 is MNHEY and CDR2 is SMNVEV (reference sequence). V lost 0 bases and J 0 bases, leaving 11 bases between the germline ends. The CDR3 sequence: CASSLSGAVYQETQYF. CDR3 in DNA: TGTGCCAGCAGTTTATCGGGGGCGGTATACCAAGAGACCCAGTACTTC.

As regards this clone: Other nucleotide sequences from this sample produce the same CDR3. The CDR3 is CATSDTGRETQYF. For the CDR3, the DNA is TGTGCCACCAGTGATACAGGTCGGGAGACCCAGTACTTC. J is TRBJ2-5 and V is TRBV24-1, with D maybe TRBD1 (5 bases). Trimming removed 3 bases at V and 5 bases at J, with 9 bases between. The CDR3 length is 13 residues. From germline, CDR1 is KGHDR and CDR2 SFDVKD.

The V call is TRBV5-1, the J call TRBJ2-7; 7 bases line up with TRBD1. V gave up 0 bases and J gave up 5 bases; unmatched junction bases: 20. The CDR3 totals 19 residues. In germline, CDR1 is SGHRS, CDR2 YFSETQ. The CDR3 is CASSLENIGGQRRLDEQYF. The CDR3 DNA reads TGCGCCAGCAGCTTGGAGAACATTGGGGGACAGCGGAGGCTGGACGAGCAGTACTTC.

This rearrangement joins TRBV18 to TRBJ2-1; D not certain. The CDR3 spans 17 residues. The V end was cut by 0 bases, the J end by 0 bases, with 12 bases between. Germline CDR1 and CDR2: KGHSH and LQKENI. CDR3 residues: CASSPPSVISSYNEQFF. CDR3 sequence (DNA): TGTGCCAGCTCACCACCGTCGGTTATTAGCTCCTACAATGAGCAGTTCTTC.

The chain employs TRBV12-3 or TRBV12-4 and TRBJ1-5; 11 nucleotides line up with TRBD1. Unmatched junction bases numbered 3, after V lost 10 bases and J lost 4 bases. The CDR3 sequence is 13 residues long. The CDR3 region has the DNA TGTGCCACCGGGACAGGGGGGAATCAGCCCCAGCATTTT. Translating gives CATGTGGNQPQHF.

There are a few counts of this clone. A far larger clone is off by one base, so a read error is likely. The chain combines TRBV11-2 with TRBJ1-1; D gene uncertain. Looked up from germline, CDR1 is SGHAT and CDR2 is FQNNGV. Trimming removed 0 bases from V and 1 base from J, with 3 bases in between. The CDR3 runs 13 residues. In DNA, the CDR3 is TGTGCCAGCAGCTTAGACAGGAACACTGAAGCTTTCTTT. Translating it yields CASSLDRNTEAFF.

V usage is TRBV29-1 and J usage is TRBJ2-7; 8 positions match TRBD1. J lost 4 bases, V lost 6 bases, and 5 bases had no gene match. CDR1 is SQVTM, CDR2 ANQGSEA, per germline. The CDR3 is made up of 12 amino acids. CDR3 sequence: CSVRQGQYEQYF. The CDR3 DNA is TGCAGCGTACGACAGGGGCAGTACGAGCAGTACTTC.

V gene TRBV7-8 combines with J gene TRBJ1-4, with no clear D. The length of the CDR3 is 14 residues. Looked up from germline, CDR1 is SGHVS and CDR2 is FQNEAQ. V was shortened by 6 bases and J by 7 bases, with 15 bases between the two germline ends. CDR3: CASSPVSRREKLFF. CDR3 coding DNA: TGTGCCAGCAGTCCGGTCTCGAGGCGTGAAAAACTGTTTTTT.

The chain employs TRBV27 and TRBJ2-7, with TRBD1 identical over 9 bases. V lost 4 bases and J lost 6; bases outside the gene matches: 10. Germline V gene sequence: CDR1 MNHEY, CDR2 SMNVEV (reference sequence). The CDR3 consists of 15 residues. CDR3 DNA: TGTGCCAGCAGTTCACCCGGGACAGGGCTCCGCGAGCAGTACTTC. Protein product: CASSSPGTGLREQYF.

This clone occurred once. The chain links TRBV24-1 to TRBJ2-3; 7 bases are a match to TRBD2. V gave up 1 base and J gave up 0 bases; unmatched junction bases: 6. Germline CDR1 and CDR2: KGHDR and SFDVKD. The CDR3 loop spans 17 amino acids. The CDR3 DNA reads TGTGCCACCAGTGATTTAGGGGACTACACTAGCACAGATACGCAGTATTTT. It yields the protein CATSDLGDYTSTDTQYF.

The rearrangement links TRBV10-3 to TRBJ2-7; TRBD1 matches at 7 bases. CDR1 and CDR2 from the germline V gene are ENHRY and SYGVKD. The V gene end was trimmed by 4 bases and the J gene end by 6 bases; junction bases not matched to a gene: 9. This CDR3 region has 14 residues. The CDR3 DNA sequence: TGTGCCATCAGTGTTTGGCAGGGGGTAGGCGAGCAGTACTTC. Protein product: CAISVWQGVGEQYF.

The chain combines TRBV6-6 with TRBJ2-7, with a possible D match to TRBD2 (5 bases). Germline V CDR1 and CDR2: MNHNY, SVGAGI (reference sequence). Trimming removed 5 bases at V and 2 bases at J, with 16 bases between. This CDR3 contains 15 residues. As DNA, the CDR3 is TGTGCCAGCAGTGAGGAGGAGCGCGCGACCTACGAGCAGTACTTC. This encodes CASSEEERATYEQYF.